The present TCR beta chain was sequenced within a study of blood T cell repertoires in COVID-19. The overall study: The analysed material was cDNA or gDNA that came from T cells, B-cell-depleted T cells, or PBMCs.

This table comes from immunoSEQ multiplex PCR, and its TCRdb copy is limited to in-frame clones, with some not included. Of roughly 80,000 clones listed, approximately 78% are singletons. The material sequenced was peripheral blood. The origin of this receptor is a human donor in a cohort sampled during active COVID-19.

The CDR3 nucleotides are TGTGCCAGCAGCACAGGGGCCTATGGCTACACCTTC. This sequence encodes CASSTGAYGYTF. The V and J genes are TRBV2 and TRBJ1-2; 7 bases agree with TRBD1. The trim removed 6 bases at V and 4 bases at J, leaving 2 bases unmatched. CDR3 size: 12 residues. Germline V lookup: CDR1 SNHLY, CDR2 FYNNEI.